The next 22 T cell receptor beta chains were all read from a single sample in a study of STAT3 mutations in large granular lymphocyte leukemia. Broader study findings: Every T-cell large granular lymphocyte leukemia patient had at least one immunodominant TCR beta clonotype.

Sequencing used immunoSEQ multiplex PCR; TCRdb keeps in-frame clones, though not all of them. The sample has several thousand clones; about 89% are singletons. Which antigens these TCRs recognize remains unknown. The sample comprised peripheral blood mononuclear cells. These TCRs come from a man older than 75 with T-cell large granular lymphocyte leukemia. Some clones in this sample may be carry-over from other donors' samples.

The chain joins TRBV18 to TRBJ1-1; no definite D call. The germline V and J ends were trimmed by 2 bases and 1 base, with 8 bases remaining between them. The CDR3 totals 14 residues. The germline V gene encodes CDR1 KGHSH and CDR2 LQKENI. Written as DNA, the CDR3 is TGTGCCAGCTCACCAGTATCACAGAACACTGAAGCTTTCTTT. As protein: CASSPVSQNTEAFF.

This clone was seen once. The V gene is TRBV7-8, the J gene TRBJ2-7; D might be TRBD1 (6 bases). CDR1 is SGHVS and CDR2 is FQNEAQ in the germline V gene. The V end lost 3 bases, the J end lost 0 bases, and 9 bases lay between the germline ends. The CDR3 loop spans 14 amino acids. The CDR3 loop is CASSFGQLSYEQYF. CDR3 nucleotide sequence: TGTGCCAGCAGCTTTGGACAGCTCTCCTACGAGCAGTACTTC.

This chain connects TRBV18 to TRBJ1-2, with TRBD1 identical over 10 bases. J was trimmed by 8 bases and V by 4 bases; bases with no gene match: 10. The CDR3 is 15 amino acids. Germline CDR1 KGHSH, CDR2 LQKENI. Here the CDR3 reads CASSRLGTGDNGYTF. The CDR3 nucleotides are TGTGCCAGCTCACGTCTTGGGACAGGGGATAACGGCTACACCTTC.

The CDR3 here is CASSARQANYEQYF. The DNA of the CDR3 is TGTGCCAGCTCAGCCCGACAGGCTAACTACGAGCAGTACTTC. This rearrangement joins TRBV18 to TRBJ2-7, with a weak D call TRBD1 (6 bases). The CDR3 totals 14 residues. The germline V and J ends were trimmed by 5 bases and 3 bases, with 14 bases remaining between them. The V gene's germline CDR1 is KGHSH and CDR2 LQKENI.

The J gene is TRBJ1-1, the V gene TRBV29-1; D is unresolved. Germline V gives CDR1 SQVTM, CDR2 ANQGSEA. Trimming left V 7 bases short and J 2 bases short, with 14 bases between. CDR3 size: 13 residues. The CDR3 DNA reads as TGCAGCGGATGCCACGATCTAAACACTGAAGCTTTCTTT. This gives the protein CSGCHDLNTEAFF.

This chain joins TRBV18 and TRBJ2-5, with D perhaps TRBD1 (5 bases). There are 14 residues in the CDR3. Trimming removed 2 bases from V and 5 bases from J, with 12 bases in between. Looked up from germline, CDR1 is KGHSH and CDR2 is LQKENI. The CDR3 protein is CASSPSRVQETQYF. The CDR3 nucleotides read TGTGCCAGCTCACCAAGCAGGGTACAGGAGACCCAGTACTTC.

The chain has TRBV11-2 and TRBJ1-5; D perhaps matches TRBD1 (5 bases). This CDR3 has 13 amino acids. The germline V and J ends were trimmed by 5 bases and 6 bases, with 11 bases remaining between them. CDR1 SGHAT and CDR2 FQNNGV come from the germline V gene. The CDR3 loop is CASSNPGVQPQHF. As DNA, the CDR3 is TGTGCCAGCAGCAACCCGGGGGTTCAGCCCCAGCATTTT.

The V call is TRBV5-1, the J call TRBJ1-2; D unclear. V lost 0 bases and J lost 4, with 4 bases in between. The CDR3 runs to 12 residues. CDR1 and CDR2 (germline): SGHRS, YFSETQ. This CDR3 is CASSLESYGYTF. DNA for the CDR3: TGCGCCAGCAGCTTGGAGAGCTATGGCTACACCTTC.

The J gene is TRBJ1-1, the V gene TRBV19, with 8 bases identical to TRBD1. CDR3 length equals 14 residues. J lost 5 bases, V lost 2 bases, and 4 bases had no gene match. Per germline, CDR1 LNHDA and CDR2 SQIVND (reference sequence). CDR3 residues: CASSIQGAITEAFF. CDR3 nucleotides: TGTGCCAGTAGTATACAGGGGGCGATTACTGAAGCTTTCTTT.

This clone was seen a single time. The chain is built from TRBV5-8 and TRBJ1-1, with TRBD1 matching over 7 bases. V lost 2 bases to trimming and J lost 4 bases; unmatched junction nucleotides: 5. This CDR3 comprises 14 residues. Germline CDR1 and CDR2: SGHTS and YDEGEE. CDR3: CASSLGTAGTEAFF. In nucleotides, the CDR3 is TGTGCCAGCAGCTTAGGGACAGCGGGCACTGAAGCTTTCTTT.

The V gene is TRBV7-9, the J gene TRBJ1-4; 7 nucleotides agree with TRBD1. CDR3 size: 16 residues. Germline trimming cut 5 bases from V and 7 bases from J; bases unmatched to any gene: 13. Germline CDR1 is SEHNR and CDR2 is FQNEAQ (reference sequence). CDR3 bases: TGTGCCAGCAGCCTAATGACAGGGCGGAGAGGTGAAAAACTGTTTTTT. It specifies CASSLMTGRRGEKLFF.

This chain joins TRBV7-3 and TRBJ2-3, with 8 bases identical to TRBD2. From germline, CDR1 is SGHTA and CDR2 FQGTGA. J lost 3 bases, V lost 4 bases, and 3 bases had no gene match. The CDR3 totals 14 residues. For the CDR3, the DNA is TGTGCCAGCAGCTCGGGGACTAGAACAGATACGCAGTATTTT. Its protein is CASSSGTRTDTQYF. Full variable domain (outside the CDR3, taken from reference TRBV7-3 and TRBJ2-3): GAGVSQTPSNKVTEKGKYVELRCDPISGHTALYWYRQSLGQGPEFLIYFQGTGAADDSGLPNDRFFAVRPEGSVSTLKIQRTERGDSAVYLCASSSGTRTDTQYFGPGTRLTVL.

CDR3 protein: CASSPRSPNTEAFF. Here the CDR3 DNA reads TGTGCCAGCTCACCACGTAGTCCGAACACTGAAGCTTTCTTT. This chain joins TRBV18 and TRBJ1-1, with no clear D. V was cut by 1 base and J by 1 base, with 7 bases left in between. This CDR3 has 14 residues. Germline CDR1 KGHSH, CDR2 LQKENI.

V and J are TRBV7-2 and TRBJ1-2; 9 nucleotides align to TRBD1. The CDR3 contains 14 residues. J gave up 8 bases and V 0 bases, and 4 bases lay outside the gene matches. Germline lookup yields CDR1 SGHTA and CDR2 FQGNSA. The CDR3 loop is CASSLATGGGGYTF. The CDR3, as DNA: TGTGCCAGCAGCTTAGCCACAGGGGGCGGCGGCTACACCTTC.

The chain uses TRBV7-2 and TRBJ2-6; either TRBD1 or TRBD2 may supply D (5 bases each). The length of the CDR3 is 17 residues. Germline V lookup: CDR1 SGHTA, CDR2 FQGNSA. V lost 2 bases to trimming and J lost 4 bases, with 15 bases between them. Here the CDR3 reads CASSLRDGRTGANVLTF. CDR3 nucleotide sequence: TGTGCCAGCAGCTTAAGGGACGGACGGACCGGGGCCAACGTCCTGACTTTC.

The chain couples TRBV27 to TRBJ1-6, with D tentatively TRBD1 (5 bases). The CDR3 loop spans 17 amino acids. V dropped 2 bases and J dropped 6 bases, with 17 bases sitting between them. In germline, CDR1 is MNHEY, CDR2 SMNVEV (reference sequence). In DNA, the CDR3 is TGTGCCAGCAGTTTAGGGACCGGCTCGGGTGTTAATTCACCCCTCCACTTT. Amino acid sequence: CASSLGTGSGVNSPLHF.

CDR3 DNA sequence: TGTGCCAGCGGCCGGGGCCCTCGGGAACTCTACGAGCAGTACTTC. As protein: CASGRGPRELYEQYF. The V and J genes are TRBV14 and TRBJ2-7; TRBD1 or TRBD2 may be the D gene (5 bases each). From germline, CDR1 is SGHDN and CDR2 FVKESK. This CDR3 spans 15 amino acids. The V gene lost 8 bases and the J gene lost 3 bases, with 20 bases spanning the gap.

This chain uses TRBV5-1 with TRBJ1-6; D gene uncertain. Trimming cost V 0 bases and J 6 bases, with 13 bases left between them. The CDR3 consists of 16 residues. CDR1 and CDR2 from the germline V gene are SGHRS and YFSETQ. In DNA form, the CDR3 reads TGCGCCAGCAGCTTGGACGGTCTCGTGGGTAATTCACCCCTCCACTTT. Residues: CASSLDGLVGNSPLHF.

This clone was observed once. The chain combines TRBV4-3 with TRBJ1-2, with a tentative D call TRBD1 (6 bases). Trimming removed 0 bases at V and 4 bases at J, with 21 bases between. The CDR3 spans 18 residues. Germline loops: CDR1 LGHNA, CDR2 YSLEER. The CDR3: CASSQDRGAVYEGYGYTF. CDR3 DNA sequence: TGCGCCAGCAGCCAAGATAGGGGGGCAGTCTACGAGGGCTATGGCTACACCTTC.

This chain connects TRBV25-1 to TRBJ1-1; the D gene is possibly TRBD1 (5 bases). The CDR3 covers 12 residues. V lost 1 base and J 5 bases, leaving 5 bases between the germline ends. CDR1 and CDR2 (germline): MGHDK, SYGVNS. CDR3 sequence: CASSEWGTEAFF. The CDR3, as DNA: TGTGCCAGCAGTGAATGGGGGACTGAAGCTTTCTTT.

The chain has TRBV30 and TRBJ1-6; a possible D gene is TRBD1 (5 bases). CDR3 length: 15 residues. V lost 4 bases to trimming and J lost 6 bases, with 16 bases between them. The germline V gene has CDR1 GTSNPN and CDR2 SVGIG (reference sequence). The CDR3 reads CAWTLGAEINSPLHF. The DNA for the CDR3 is TGTGCCTGGACCCTAGGGGCAGAAATTAATTCACCCCTCCACTTT. Drawing the rest from reference TRBV30 and TRBJ1-6, the complete variable domain is SQTIHQWPATLVQPVGSPLSLECTVEGTSNPNLYWYRQAAGRGLQLLFYSVGIGQISSEVPQNLSASRPQDRQFILSSKKLLLSDSGFYLCAWTLGAEINSPLHFGNGTRLTVT.

The chain couples TRBV7-6 to TRBJ1-1; D remains ambiguous. Germline CDR1 and CDR2: SGHVS and FNYEAQ. CDR3 size: 13 residues. With 2 bases removed from V and 6 bases from J, the gap between germline ends came to 10 bases. The chain's CDR3 is CASSLLVQAEAFF. The DNA for the CDR3 is TGTGCCAGCAGCTTACTCGTGCAGGCTGAAGCTTTCTTT.